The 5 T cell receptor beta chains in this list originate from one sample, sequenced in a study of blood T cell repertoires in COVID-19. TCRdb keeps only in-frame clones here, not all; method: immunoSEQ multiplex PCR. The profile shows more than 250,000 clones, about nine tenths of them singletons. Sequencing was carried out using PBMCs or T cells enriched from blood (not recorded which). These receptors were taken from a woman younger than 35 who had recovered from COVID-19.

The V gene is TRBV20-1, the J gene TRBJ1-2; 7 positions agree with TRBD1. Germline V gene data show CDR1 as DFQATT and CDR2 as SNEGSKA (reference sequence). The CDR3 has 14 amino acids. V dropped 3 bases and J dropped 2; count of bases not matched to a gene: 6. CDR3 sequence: CSASAGQLNYGYTF. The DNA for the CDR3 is TGCAGTGCTAGTGCGGGACAGCTGAACTATGGCTACACCTTC.

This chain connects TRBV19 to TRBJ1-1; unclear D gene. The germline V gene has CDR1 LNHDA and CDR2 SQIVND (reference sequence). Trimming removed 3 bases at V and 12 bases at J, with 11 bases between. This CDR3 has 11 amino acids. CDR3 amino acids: CASSIRRDSFF. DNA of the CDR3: TGTGCCAGTAGTATCCGGAGAGACTCTTTCTTT.

The CDR3 DNA reads as TGTGCCAGCATCCTAGAGAGAGTGATGGAGGCGCAGCCCCAGCATTTT. It translates to CASILERVMEAQPQHF. The rearrangement uses TRBV6-6 and TRBJ1-5; D is unclear. Germline CDR1 MNHNY, CDR2 SVGAGI (reference sequence). V was cut by 7 bases and J by 7 bases, with 23 bases left in between. The CDR3 totals 16 residues.

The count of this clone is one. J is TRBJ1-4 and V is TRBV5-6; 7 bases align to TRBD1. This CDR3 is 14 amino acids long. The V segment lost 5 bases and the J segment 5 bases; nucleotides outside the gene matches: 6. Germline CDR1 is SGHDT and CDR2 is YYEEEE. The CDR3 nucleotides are TGTGCCAGCAGGAGACAGGGCGCAAATGAAAAACTGTTTTTT. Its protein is CASRRQGANEKLFF.

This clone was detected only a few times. CDR3 protein: CATKLAGETGELFF. The CDR3, as DNA: TGTGCCACCAAACTAGCGGGGGAAACCGGGGAGCTGTTTTTT. The genes are TRBV6-5 and TRBJ2-2, with 11 bases lining up with TRBD2. The V segment lost 10 bases and the J segment 5 bases; nucleotides outside the gene matches: 6. CDR3 size: 14 residues. Germline V gives CDR1 MNHEY, CDR2 SVGAGI.